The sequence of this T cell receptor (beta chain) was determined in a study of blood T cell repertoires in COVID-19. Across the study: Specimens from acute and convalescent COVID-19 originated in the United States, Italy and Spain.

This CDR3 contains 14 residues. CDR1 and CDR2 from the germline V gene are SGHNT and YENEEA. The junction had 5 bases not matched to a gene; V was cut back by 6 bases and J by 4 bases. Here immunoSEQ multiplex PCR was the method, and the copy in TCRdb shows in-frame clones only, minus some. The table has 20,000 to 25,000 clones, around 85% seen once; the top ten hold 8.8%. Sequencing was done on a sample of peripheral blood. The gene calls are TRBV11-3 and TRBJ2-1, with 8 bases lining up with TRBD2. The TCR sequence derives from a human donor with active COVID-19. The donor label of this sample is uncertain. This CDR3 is CASRSSGTYNEQFF. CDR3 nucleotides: TGTGCCAGCAGGAGTAGCGGGACATACAATGAGCAGTTCTTC.